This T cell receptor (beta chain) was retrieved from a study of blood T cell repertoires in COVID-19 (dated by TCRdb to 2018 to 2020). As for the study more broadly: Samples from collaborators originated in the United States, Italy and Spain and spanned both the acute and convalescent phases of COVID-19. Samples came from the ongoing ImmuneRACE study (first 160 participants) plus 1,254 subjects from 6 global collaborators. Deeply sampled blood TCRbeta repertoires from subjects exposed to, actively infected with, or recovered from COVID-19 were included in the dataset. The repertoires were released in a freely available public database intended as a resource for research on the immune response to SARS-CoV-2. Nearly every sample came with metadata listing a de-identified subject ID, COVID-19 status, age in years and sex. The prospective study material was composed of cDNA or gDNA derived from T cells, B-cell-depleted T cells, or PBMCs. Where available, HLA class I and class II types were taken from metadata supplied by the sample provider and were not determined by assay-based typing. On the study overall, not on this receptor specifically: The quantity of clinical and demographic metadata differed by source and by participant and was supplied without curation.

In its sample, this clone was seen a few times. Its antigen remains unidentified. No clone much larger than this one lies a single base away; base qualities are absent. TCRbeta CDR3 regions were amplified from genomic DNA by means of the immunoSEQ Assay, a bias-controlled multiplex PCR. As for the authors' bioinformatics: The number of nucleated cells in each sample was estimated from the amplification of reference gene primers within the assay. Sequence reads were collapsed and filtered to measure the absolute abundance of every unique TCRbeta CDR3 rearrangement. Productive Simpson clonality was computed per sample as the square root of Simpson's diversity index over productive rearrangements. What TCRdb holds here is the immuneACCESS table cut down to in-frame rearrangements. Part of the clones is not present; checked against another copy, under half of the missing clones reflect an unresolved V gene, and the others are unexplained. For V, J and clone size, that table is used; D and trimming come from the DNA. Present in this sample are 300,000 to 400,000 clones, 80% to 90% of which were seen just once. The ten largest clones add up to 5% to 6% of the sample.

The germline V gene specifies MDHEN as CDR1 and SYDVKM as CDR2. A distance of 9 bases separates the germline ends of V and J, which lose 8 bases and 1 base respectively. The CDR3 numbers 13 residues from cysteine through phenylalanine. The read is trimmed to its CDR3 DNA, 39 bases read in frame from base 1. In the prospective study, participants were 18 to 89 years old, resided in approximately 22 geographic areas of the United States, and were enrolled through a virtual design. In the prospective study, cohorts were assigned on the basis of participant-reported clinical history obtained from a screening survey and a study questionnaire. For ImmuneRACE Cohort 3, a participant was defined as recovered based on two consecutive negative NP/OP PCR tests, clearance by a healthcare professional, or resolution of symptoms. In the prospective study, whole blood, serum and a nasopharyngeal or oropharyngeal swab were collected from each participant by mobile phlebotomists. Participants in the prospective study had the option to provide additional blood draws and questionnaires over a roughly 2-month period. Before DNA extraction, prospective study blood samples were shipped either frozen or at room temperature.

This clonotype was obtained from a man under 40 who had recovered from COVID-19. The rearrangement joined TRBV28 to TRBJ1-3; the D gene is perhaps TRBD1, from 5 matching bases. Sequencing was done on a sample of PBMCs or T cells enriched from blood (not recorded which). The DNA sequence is TGTGCCAGCGACGGGGGGTCTGGAAACACCATATATTTT. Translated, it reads CASDGGSGNTIYF.